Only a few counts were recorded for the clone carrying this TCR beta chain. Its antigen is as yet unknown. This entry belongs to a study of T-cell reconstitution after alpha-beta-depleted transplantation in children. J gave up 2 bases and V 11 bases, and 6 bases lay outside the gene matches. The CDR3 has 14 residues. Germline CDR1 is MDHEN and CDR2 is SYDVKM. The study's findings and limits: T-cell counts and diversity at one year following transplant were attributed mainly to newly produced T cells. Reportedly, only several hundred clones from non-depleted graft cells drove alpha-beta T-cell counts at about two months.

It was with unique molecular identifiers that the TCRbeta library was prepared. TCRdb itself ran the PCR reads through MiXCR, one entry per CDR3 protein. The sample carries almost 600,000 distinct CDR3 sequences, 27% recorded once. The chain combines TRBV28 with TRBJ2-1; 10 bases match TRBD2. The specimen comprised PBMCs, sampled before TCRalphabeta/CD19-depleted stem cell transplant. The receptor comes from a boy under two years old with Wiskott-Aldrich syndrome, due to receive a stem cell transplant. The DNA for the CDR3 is TGTGCCTGCTTAACTAGCGGGACCTACAATGAGCAGTTCTTC. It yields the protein CACLTSGTYNEQFF.